This T cell receptor beta chain stems from a study of T-cell memory formation after mild COVID-19. In the study overall: Clusters of TCRs were largely donor specific.

Turning to this clonotype: Its antigen is not identified.

MiXCR, run by TCRdb on the 5' RACE reads, gives a single entry per CDR3 protein. This sample carries about 350,000 distinct CDR3 sequences, roughly 15% of them seen once, and the ten largest clones take about a fifth. This CDR3 region has 18 residues. V shed 3 bases and J 5 bases; nucleotides not matched to a gene: 13. Germline CDR1 is PRHDT and CDR2 is FYEKMQ (reference sequence). Broader study findings: Some clones that responded turned up in pre-infection memory, which suggests that cross-reactive memory joined in.

This receptor was obtained from a man aged 18 to 30 who had mild COVID-19 (a few samples of this study predate the infection). Cell type and time point are not known. V usage is TRBV13 and J usage is TRBJ2-2; TRBD1 aligns across 9 bases. Sample: PBMCs or a T cell subset sorted from them (not recorded which). CDR3 protein: CASSFNRGQDSGTGELFF. The CDR3 DNA reads TGTGCCAGCAGCTTCAACAGGGGGCAGGATAGTGGAACCGGGGAGCTGTTTTTT.